These 25 T cell receptor beta chains originate from one sample sequenced in a study of T cells after yellow fever vaccination (dated by TCRdb to between 2018 and 2021). In light of the paper, this sample's treatment or condition label describes: live attenuated yellow fever vaccine strain. Preparation of the library involved 5' RACE. Sequencing instrument: Illumina NovaSeq 6000. TCRdb reanalyzed the raw reads on its own, using fastp at Q25 for trimming and MiXCR for clone calling, and kept in-frame beta chains. Under each unique CDR3 protein, matching rows form one entry showing the most common genes and DNA. The sample table shows about 340,000 distinct CDR3 sequences, and about an eighth are seen once. The ten largest clones add up to roughly 3.1% of the sample. This material consisted of CD4+ T cells sorted from PBMCs, taken 15 days after the yellow fever booster vaccination. The receptors originated from a man aged 18-30 years who received the YFV17D yellow fever vaccine.

This clonotype came up many times. The chain carries TRBV5-5 and TRBJ2-7, with 10 bases fitting TRBD1. Per the germline V gene, CDR1 is SGHKS and CDR2 is YYEKEE (reference sequence). This CDR3 region has 14 residues. V dropped 5 bases and J dropped 2; count of bases not matched to a gene: 4. Here the CDR3 DNA reads TGTGCCAGCAGTACGGGACAGGGGCCCTACGAGCAGTACGTC. Protein sequence: CASSTGQGPYEQYV.

This clonotype was observed a handful of times. The chain employs TRBV29-1 and TRBJ1-2, with 7 bases that match TRBD1. Trimming at V came to 6 bases and at J to 7 bases, leaving 11 bases not matched to a gene. CDR1 is SQVTM, CDR2 ANQGSEA, per germline. CDR3 length equals 13 residues. The CDR3 sequence is CSVRQGIFGGYTF. The CDR3 nucleotides read TGCAGCGTCCGACAGGGTATATTCGGTGGCTACACCTTC. The variable domain in full, with the rest retrieved from reference TRBV29-1 and TRBJ1-2, is SAVISQKPSRDICQRGTSLTIQCQVDSQVTMMFWYRQQPGQSLTLIATANQGSEATYESGFVIDKFPISRPNLTFSTLTVSNMSPEDSSIYLCSVRQGIFGGYTFGSGTRLTVV.

This rearrangement joins TRBV20-1 to TRBJ2-3, with D tentatively TRBD1 (5 bases). V shed 5 bases and J shed 0 bases, with 12 bases lying between them. Looked up from germline, CDR1 is DFQATT and CDR2 is SNEGSKA (reference sequence). The CDR3 runs 14 residues. Written as DNA, the CDR3 is TGCAGTGCTCCGTGGACAACAAGCACAGATACGCAGTATTTT. Translation: CSAPWTTSTDTQYF.

Only a few counts were recorded for this clonotype. The CDR3 here is CSARDPRDSYEQYF. CDR3 in DNA: TGCAGTGCTAGAGACCCCAGGGACTCCTACGAGCAGTACTTC. The chain uses TRBV20-1 and TRBJ2-7; D might be TRBD1 (5 bases). From germline, CDR1 is DFQATT and CDR2 SNEGSKA (reference sequence). CDR3 length: 14 amino acids. With 0 bases removed from V and 0 bases from J, the gap between germline ends came to 9 bases.

V is TRBV12-3 or TRBV12-4 and J is TRBJ2-1; 11 positions match TRBD2. The CDR3 has 15 residues. V lost 6 bases, J lost 2 bases, and 3 bases stayed unmatched. Written as DNA, the CDR3 is TGTGCCAGCAGAAAACTAGCGGGGGCCTACAATGAGCAGTTCTTC. Translated: CASRKLAGAYNEQFF.

This clonotype appeared a few times. The genes are TRBV3-1 and TRBJ2-3; D uncertain. This CDR3 has 16 amino acids. V was clipped by 3 bases and J by 0 bases, with 13 bases between them. CDR1 is LGHDT, CDR2 YNNKEL, per germline (reference sequence). This chain's CDR3 is CASSHGRLTSTDTQYF. The CDR3 nucleotides read TGTGCCAGCAGCCACGGTCGGCTAACTAGCACAGATACGCAGTATTTT.

This clonotype was observed a few times. The V and J genes are TRBV2 and TRBJ1-3, with TRBD1 matching over 7 bases. Trimming removed 3 bases from V and 4 bases from J; junction bases left unmatched: 3. The CDR3 is 14 amino acids. CDR1 SNHLY and CDR2 FYNNEI come from the germline V gene. The CDR3 loop is CASSERGLGNTIYF. CDR3 DNA: TGTGCCAGCAGTGAGAGGGGGCTCGGAAACACCATATATTTT.

The chain is built from TRBV4-3 and TRBJ1-4, with TRBD1 matching over 8 bases. CDR3 length: 16 amino acids. Germline V gives CDR1 LGHNA, CDR2 YSLEER. V trimming: 0 bases; J trimming: 2 bases; junction bases outside the gene matches: 2. The CDR3 bases are TGCGCCAGCAGCCAAGATAGACAGGGGACTAATGAAAAACTGTTTTTT. This encodes CASSQDRQGTNEKLFF.

V usage is TRBV2 and J usage is TRBJ2-1, with 7 nucleotides matching TRBD1. CDR1 is SNHLY and CDR2 is FYNNEI in the germline V gene. CDR3 size: 14 residues. The ends lost 7 bases at V and 5 bases at J; junction bases unmatched: 8. CDR3 amino acids: CASTTIDRDNEQFF. CDR3 nucleotides: TGTGCCAGCACTACGATAGACAGGGACAATGAGCAGTTCTTC.

This clonotype was found many times. V gene TRBV5-1 combines with J gene TRBJ2-3; the D gene is possibly TRBD2 (6 bases). The CDR3 has 16 residues. Germline V gives CDR1 SGHRS, CDR2 YFSETQ. The ends were cut back, 0 bases at V and 2 bases at J, with 13 bases in the middle. The CDR3: CASSLAGGGITDTQYF. CDR3 coding DNA: TGCGCCAGCAGCTTGGCCGGTGGGGGGATCACAGATACGCAGTATTTT.

This clonotype was seen more than once but under ten times. The chain links TRBV7-9 to TRBJ2-1, with 7 positions matching TRBD1. The germline CDR1 and CDR2 sequences are SEHNR and FQNEAQ (reference sequence). This CDR3 has 15 amino acids. V dropped 5 bases and J dropped 0; count of bases not matched to a gene: 4. The CDR3: CASSIWTGSYNEQFF. The CDR3 DNA follows: TGTGCCAGCAGCATATGGACAGGCTCCTACAATGAGCAGTTCTTC.

Many counts were recorded for this clonotype. The J gene is TRBJ2-4, the V gene TRBV10-3; no firm D call. The CDR3 contains 14 residues. Germline lookup yields CDR1 ENHRY and CDR2 SYGVKD. Trimming took off 5 bases at V and 0 bases at J, with 8 bases between the two ends. This CDR3 reads CAISSPLAKNIQYF. The CDR3 DNA reads as TGTGCCATCAGTTCTCCTTTAGCCAAAAACATTCAGTACTTC.

For the CDR3, the DNA is TGCAGTGCTGTCCGGACTCCCAGGGATCAGCCCCAGCATTTT. Encoded protein: CSAVRTPRDQPQHF. V usage is TRBV20-1 and J usage is TRBJ1-5; tentative D call: TRBD1 (5 bases). In germline, CDR1 is DFQATT, CDR2 SNEGSKA (reference sequence). V shed 5 bases and J shed 5 bases, with 16 bases lying between them. The length of the CDR3 is 14 residues.

This sequence joins TRBV28 and TRBJ1-5, with 12 bases identical to TRBD1. This CDR3 has 20 amino acids. V lost 3 bases to trimming and J lost 1 base; unmatched junction nucleotides: 13. Germline CDR1 and CDR2: MDHEN and SYDVKM. The CDR3 sequence: CASSFFSFGTGGLSNQPQHF. The CDR3 coding sequence is TGTGCCAGCAGTTTCTTCAGTTTTGGGACAGGGGGCCTGAGCAATCAGCCCCAGCATTTT.

The chain uses TRBV5-4 and TRBJ2-3, with TRBD2 matching 13 bases. V lost 7 bases and J lost 1; bases outside the gene matches: 9. Germline CDR1 SGHNT, CDR2 YYREEE (reference sequence). CDR3 length equals 17 residues. The CDR3 sequence: CASAGLAGPSGTDTQYF. In DNA form, the CDR3 reads TGTGCCAGCGCGGGACTAGCGGGGCCATCGGGCACAGATACGCAGTATTTT.

This clonotype has ten or more counts. This rearrangement joins TRBV15 to TRBJ2-1; TRBD1 matches at 10 bases. The V segment lost 5 bases and the J segment 8 bases; nucleotides outside the gene matches: 6. CDR1 and CDR2 from the germline V gene are LNHNV and YYDKDF (reference sequence). The CDR3 has 14 residues. The CDR3 DNA reads as TGTGCCACCAGCCGGGGGGGACAGGGGTATGAGCAGTTCTTC. The encoded protein is CATSRGGQGYEQFF.

This clonotype was counted a single time. J is TRBJ1-5 and V is TRBV7-2; 9 bases line up with TRBD1. Germline V lookup: CDR1 SGHTA, CDR2 FQGNSA. CDR3 length: 15 residues. Germline trimming cut 5 bases from V and 3 bases from J; bases unmatched to any gene: 5. DNA for the CDR3: TGTGCCAGCAGCCTACAGGGGGCTAACAATCAGCCCCAGCATTTT. It is translated as CASSLQGANNQPQHF.

This clonotype has just a few counts. The rearrangement uses TRBV3-1 and TRBJ1-2; 8 nucleotides match TRBD1. The CDR3 spans 14 residues. The ends lost 4 bases at V and 6 bases at J; junction bases unmatched: 7. Germline CDR1 LGHDT, CDR2 YNNKEL (reference sequence). CDR3 protein: CASSPIGQGHGYTF. In nucleotides, the CDR3 is TGTGCCAGCAGCCCAATCGGACAGGGACATGGCTACACCTTC.

The chain links TRBV29-1 to TRBJ1-5, with TRBD1 matching 10 bases. Germline CDR1 SQVTM, CDR2 ANQGSEA. Trimming took 7 bases from V and 9 from J; bases not matched to a gene: 6. This CDR3 spans 12 amino acids. The CDR3 sequence is CSGGTGEGPQHF. The CDR3 DNA is TGCAGCGGAGGGACAGGGGAAGGGCCCCAGCATTTT.

This clonotype came up many times. The chain couples TRBV7-9 to TRBJ1-2; D remains unclear. Germline CDR1 SEHNR, CDR2 FQNEAQ (reference sequence). This CDR3 spans 12 amino acids. The ends were cut back, 4 bases at V and 2 bases at J, with 5 bases in the middle. Here the CDR3 DNA reads TGTGCCAGCAGCTCGACCAACTATGGCTACACCTTC. Translating it yields CASSSTNYGYTF.

In its sample, this clonotype was seen a few times. The chain recombines TRBV5-6 with TRBJ2-7; 8 bases agree with TRBD1. Germline-derived CDR1 and CDR2 are SGHDT and YYEEEE. The CDR3 length is 13 residues. V trimming: 2 bases; J trimming: 9 bases; junction bases outside the gene matches: 7. The CDR3 DNA reads as TGTGCCAGCAGCTTCCCGGGACAGGACCTGCAGTACGTC. Translating gives CASSFPGQDLQYV.

This clonotype was seen a few times. This chain uses TRBV5-1 with TRBJ1-3; D is undetermined. Trimming stripped 0 bases from V and 0 bases from J, with 7 bases between. Germline V gene data show CDR1 as SGHRS and CDR2 as YFSETQ. The CDR3 spans 15 residues. In nucleotides, the CDR3 is TGCGCCAGCAGCTTGGCAGGAAGCTCTGGAAACACCATATATTTT. It codes for CASSLAGSSGNTIYF.

This clonotype was recorded a few times. The rearrangement links TRBV12-3 or TRBV12-4 to TRBJ1-2; no firm D call. Trimming removed 5 bases at V and 0 bases at J, with 13 bases between. The CDR3 is 15 residues long. The CDR3 sequence: CASSQGRRANYGYTF. CDR3 DNA sequence: TGTGCCAGCAGTCAAGGCAGGCGCGCTAACTATGGCTACACCTTC.

The chain combines TRBV25-1 with TRBJ2-5, with D possibly being TRBD1 (6 bases). Trimming pared 4 bases from V and 4 bases from J, leaving 10 bases between. The CDR3 loop spans 13 amino acids. Germline V gives CDR1 MGHDK, CDR2 SYGVNS. The CDR3 DNA follows: TGTGCCAGCAGTGCACAGGGAACAGAGACCCAGTACTTC. As protein: CASSAQGTETQYF.

This clonotype was found a few times. The chain is built from TRBV2 and TRBJ2-3; the D call may be TRBD1 or TRBD2 (5 bases each). Germline V gene sequence: CDR1 SNHLY, CDR2 FYNNEI. This CDR3 comprises 12 residues. Trimming shortened V by 9 bases and J by 0 bases, and 7 bases separated the two germline ends. This CDR3 reads CASRDSTDTQYF. In DNA, the CDR3 is TGTGCCAGTAGGGACAGCACAGATACGCAGTATTTT.